This TCR beta chain was observed in a study of OX40 agonist ivuxolimab in advanced cancers. Concerning the study at large: The costimulatory receptor OX40 (CD134) was targeted by ivuxolimab, a fully human IgG2 agonistic monoclonal antibody. Intravenous ivuxolimab was administered to patients every 2 weeks at six dose levels: 0.01, 0.1, 0.3, 1.5, 3 and 10 mg/kg. Among the roughly 54 dose-escalation patients, 19 had hepatocellular carcinoma, 15 or so melanoma, 9 renal cell carcinoma and 9 head and neck cancer. The dose-escalation cohort was almost 85% male with a mean age of about 60 years, ranging from 23 to 79. Patients were allowed to have had prior anti-PD-1, anti-PD-L1 or anti-CTLA-4 therapy, and around 40% of the dose-escalation patients had previously received checkpoint inhibitors. Partial responses occurred in three dose-escalation patients: two with cutaneous melanoma and one with hepatocellular carcinoma. The purpose of peripheral TCRbeta sequencing was to test whether ivuxolimab changed TCR sequence diversity and led to clonal T-cell expansion. The paper covers the monotherapy dose-escalation part of the phase I ivuxolimab trial, which included N of about 56 patients.

Points on this clone: The antigen it recognizes is unknown. Base qualities are missing; no much larger clone stands one base away.

General conclusions and limits of the study: The antigen specificity of the peripheral T cells that underwent clonal expansion was not determined. After ivuxolimab, more expanded clones were found on average in CD8+ T cells than in CD4+ T cells. In partial responders in the 0.1-3.0 mg/kg groups, normalized peripheral clonal expansion was found to be among the lowest, especially among CD8+ T cells. Low levels of normalized T-cell clonal expansion were also seen in some patients who did not respond. At doses of 0.1 to 3.0 mg/kg, clonal expansion of both CD4+ and CD8+ T cells in blood was seen between baseline and week 6.

The CDR3 numbers 18 residues from cysteine through phenylalanine. The CDR3 DNA has 54 bases and is translated from base 1. The CDR1 and CDR2 encoded by the germline V gene are MGHRA and YSYEKL. V sheds 3 bases and J sheds 4 bases, leaving 24 bases between their ends. Patients with a history of autoimmune disease or receiving systemic immunosuppression were excluded from the trial. Peripheral blood for TCR sequencing was collected from all dose cohorts at baseline, on cycle 4 day 1, and on cycle 7 day 1. The samples were drawn from a first-in-human, open-label, multicenter phase I dose-escalation trial of ivuxolimab. Adults with locally advanced or metastatic head and neck squamous cell, hepatocellular, melanoma or renal cell carcinoma were enrolled in the trial. Before TCR sequencing, CD4+ T cells and CD8+ T cells from peripheral blood were sorted into separate populations. Genomic DNA was isolated from the sorted cells so that the TCRbeta CDR3 region could be sequenced. The immunoSEQ Assay was used to sequence the TCRbeta CDR3 regions. Held by TCRdb, this immuneACCESS table contains in-frame sequences only and omits some clones. Under half of the omission traces to an unresolved V gene where checked; the cause of the rest is unknown. A total of tens of thousands of clones appear in this sample, around four fifths of them only once. Together, the top ten hold 36% of the sample.

This TCR derives from an adult with an advanced solid tumor such as melanoma, head and neck, liver or kidney cancer. The chain is encoded by TRBV4-1 joined to TRBJ2-5; TRBD2 is a weak D gene call, 7 bases matching. This specimen was CD4+ or CD8+ T cells sorted from blood, taken in a trial of the OX40 agonist ivuxolimab. Here the CDR3 is given as CASSHHPFRGGELETQYF. The sequenced DNA: TGCGCCAGCAGCCACCACCCCTTTCGCGGGGGCGAATTAGAGACCCAGTACTTC.